This passage covers 7 T cell receptor beta chains from one sample sequenced in a study of T cell responses to AZD1222 COVID-19 vaccine. Clones were sequenced by immunoSEQ multiplex PCR, and TCRdb holds only the in-frame ones, with some missing. The sample includes roughly 200,000 clones, roughly nine tenths seen only once; the top ten take approximately 1.8%. Sequences were derived from peripheral blood, sampled 28 days after the second AZD1222 dose. The receptor source for this set is an adult who received the AZD1222 COVID-19 vaccine.

The chain recombines TRBV6-5 with TRBJ1-3; the D gene is possibly TRBD1 (5 bases). The germline gives CDR1 MNHEY, CDR2 SVGAGI. Trimming took 2 bases from V and 2 from J, leaving 10 bases between them. CDR3 length equals 15 residues. The CDR3 DNA follows: TGTGCCAGCAGTTACCAGGGAGGTACTGGAAACACCATATATTTT. The encoded protein is CASSYQGGTGNTIYF.

The chain joins TRBV5-4 to TRBJ2-5; no clear D gene. Looked up from germline, CDR1 is SGHNT and CDR2 is YYREEE (reference sequence). The CDR3 consists of 13 residues. The V end was cut by 4 bases, the J end by 5 bases, with 12 bases between. CDR3 DNA sequence: TGTGCCAGCAGCCCGGAGAGGCATGAGACCCAGTACTTC. As protein: CASSPERHETQYF.

V usage is TRBV3-1 (or the pseudogene TRBV3-2) and J usage is TRBJ1-1; TRBD1 is a possible D gene (5 bases). Per germline, CDR1 LGHDT and CDR2 YNNKEL (reference sequence). CDR3 size: 17 residues. V gave up 2 bases and J gave up 6 bases, with 22 bases separating them. The CDR3 sequence: CASSQSWAGLGWAEAFF. The CDR3 DNA sequence: TGTGCCAGCAGCCAATCCTGGGCAGGGTTAGGCTGGGCTGAAGCTTTCTTT.

The chain combines TRBV7-3 with TRBJ1-1, with D possibly being TRBD1 (5 bases). Per the germline V gene, CDR1 is SGHTA and CDR2 is FQGTGA. Trimming stripped 5 bases from V and 2 bases from J, with 12 bases between. This CDR3 comprises 14 residues. CDR3 amino acids: CASSPAGVNTEAFF. CDR3 coding DNA: TGTGCCAGCAGCCCCGCGGGGGTTAACACTGAAGCTTTCTTT. The full variable domain, completed using reference TRBV7-3 and TRBJ1-1, is GAGVSQTPSNKVTEKGKYVELRCDPISGHTALYWYRQSLGQGPEFLIYFQGTGAADDSGLPNDRFFAVRPEGSVSTLKIQRTERGDSAVYLCASSPAGVNTEAFFGQGTRLTVV.

The chain has TRBV18 and TRBJ2-7; D is ambiguous. The CDR3 runs to 14 residues. Per germline, CDR1 KGHSH and CDR2 LQKENI. Trimming took 2 bases from V and 5 from J, leaving 13 bases between them. The CDR3 nucleotides read TGTGCCAGCTCACCAACGGCTAGTATCCACGAGCAGTACTTC. Amino acids: CASSPTASIHEQYF.

CDR3 region: CASSDRGAYGYTF. DNA of the CDR3: TGTGCCAGCAGTGACAGGGGCGCCTATGGCTACACCTTC. This chain connects TRBV2 to TRBJ1-2, with D tentatively TRBD1 (6 bases). This CDR3 region has 13 residues. Trimming took off 3 bases at V and 4 bases at J, with 9 bases between the two ends. Germline V CDR1 and CDR2: SNHLY, FYNNEI.

The chain combines TRBV6-1 with TRBJ1-2, with TRBD1 matching 7 bases. The V segment lost 2 bases and the J segment 5 bases; nucleotides outside the gene matches: 8. The CDR3 covers 15 residues. Per germline, CDR1 MNHNS and CDR2 SASEGT. The CDR3 coding sequence is TGTGCCAGCAGTGAAAAGTCAGGGGGTGGGTATGGCTACACCTTC. It codes for CASSEKSGGGYGYTF.